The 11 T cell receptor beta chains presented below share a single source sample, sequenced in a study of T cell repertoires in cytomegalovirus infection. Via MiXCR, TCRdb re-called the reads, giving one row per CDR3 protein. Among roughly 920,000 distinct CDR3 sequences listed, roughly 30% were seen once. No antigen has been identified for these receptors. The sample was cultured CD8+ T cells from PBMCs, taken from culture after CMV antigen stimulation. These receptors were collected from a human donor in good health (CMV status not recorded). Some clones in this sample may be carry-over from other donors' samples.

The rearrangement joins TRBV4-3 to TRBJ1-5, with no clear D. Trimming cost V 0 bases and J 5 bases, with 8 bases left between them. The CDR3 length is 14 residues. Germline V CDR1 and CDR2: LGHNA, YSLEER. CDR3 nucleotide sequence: TGCGCCAGCAGCCAAGATACGAGTCATCAGCCCCAGCATTTT. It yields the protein CASSQDTSHQPQHF.

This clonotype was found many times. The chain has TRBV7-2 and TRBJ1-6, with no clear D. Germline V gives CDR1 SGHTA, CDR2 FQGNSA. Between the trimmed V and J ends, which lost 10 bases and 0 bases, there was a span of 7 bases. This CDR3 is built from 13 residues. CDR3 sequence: CATTSSYNSPLHF. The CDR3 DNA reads TGTGCCACCACGAGCTCCTATAATTCACCCCTCCACTTT.

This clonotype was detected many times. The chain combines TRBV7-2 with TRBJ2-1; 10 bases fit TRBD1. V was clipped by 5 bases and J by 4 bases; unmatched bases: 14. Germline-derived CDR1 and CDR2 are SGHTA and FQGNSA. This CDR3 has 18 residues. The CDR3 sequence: CASSTPVETGGLYNEQFF. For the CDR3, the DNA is TGTGCCAGCAGCACCCCCGTCGAGACAGGGGGCTTGTACAATGAGCAGTTCTTC.

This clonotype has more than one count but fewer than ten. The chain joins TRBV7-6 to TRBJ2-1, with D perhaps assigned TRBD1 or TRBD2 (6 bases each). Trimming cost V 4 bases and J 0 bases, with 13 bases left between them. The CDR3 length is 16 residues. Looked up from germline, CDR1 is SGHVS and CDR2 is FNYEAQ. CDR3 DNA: TGTGCCAGCAGCTGGGGGGCGGGCCGCTCCTACAATGAGCAGTTCTTC. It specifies CASSWGAGRSYNEQFF.

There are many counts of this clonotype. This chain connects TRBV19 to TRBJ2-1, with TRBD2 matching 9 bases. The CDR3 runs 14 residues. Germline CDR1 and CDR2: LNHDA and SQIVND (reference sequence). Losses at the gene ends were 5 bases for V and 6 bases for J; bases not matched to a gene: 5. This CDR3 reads CASSAGTSFNEQFF. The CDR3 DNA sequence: TGTGCCAGTAGTGCCGGGACTAGCTTCAATGAGCAGTTCTTC.

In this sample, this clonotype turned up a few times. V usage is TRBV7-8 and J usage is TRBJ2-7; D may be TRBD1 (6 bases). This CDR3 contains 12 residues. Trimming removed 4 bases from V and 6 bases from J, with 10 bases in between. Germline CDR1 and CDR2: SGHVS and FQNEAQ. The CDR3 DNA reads TGTGCCAGCAGCTATAACAGGGTCGAGCAGTACGTC. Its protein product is CASSYNRVEQYV.

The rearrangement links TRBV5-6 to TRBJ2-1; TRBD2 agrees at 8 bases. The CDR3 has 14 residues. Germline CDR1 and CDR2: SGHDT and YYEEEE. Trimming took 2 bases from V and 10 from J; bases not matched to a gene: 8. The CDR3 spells CASSFGGASREQFF. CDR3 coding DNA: TGTGCCAGCAGCTTCGGGGGGGCCTCCAGGGAGCAGTTCTTC.

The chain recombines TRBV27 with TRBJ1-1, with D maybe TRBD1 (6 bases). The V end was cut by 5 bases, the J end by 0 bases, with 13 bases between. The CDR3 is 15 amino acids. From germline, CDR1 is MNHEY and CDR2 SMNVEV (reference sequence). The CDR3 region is CASSPRQVMNTEAFF. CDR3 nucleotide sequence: TGTGCCAGCAGTCCCCGACAGGTGATGAACACTGAAGCTTTCTTT.

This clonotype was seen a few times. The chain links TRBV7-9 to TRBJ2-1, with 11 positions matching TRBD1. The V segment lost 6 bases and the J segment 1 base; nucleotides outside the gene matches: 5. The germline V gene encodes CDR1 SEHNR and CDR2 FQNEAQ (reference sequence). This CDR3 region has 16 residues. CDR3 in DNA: TGTGCCAGCAGAGCTGGGACAGGGGGTTCCTACAATGAGCAGTTCTTC. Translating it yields CASRAGTGGSYNEQFF.

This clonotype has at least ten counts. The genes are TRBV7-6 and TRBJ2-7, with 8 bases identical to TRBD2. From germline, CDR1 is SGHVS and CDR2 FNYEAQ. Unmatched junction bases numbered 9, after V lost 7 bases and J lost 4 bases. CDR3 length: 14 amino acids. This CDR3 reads CASTLAGGGYEQYF. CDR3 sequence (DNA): TGTGCCAGCACCCTGGCCGGGGGGGGATACGAGCAGTACTTC.

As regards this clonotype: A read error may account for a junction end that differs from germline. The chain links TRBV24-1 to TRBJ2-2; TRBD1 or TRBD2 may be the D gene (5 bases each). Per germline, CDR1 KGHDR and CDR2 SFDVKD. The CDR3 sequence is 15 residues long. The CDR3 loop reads CATNDPRGPTGELFF. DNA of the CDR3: TGTGCCACCAATGATCCGAGGGGACCCACCGGGGAGCTGTTTTTT.